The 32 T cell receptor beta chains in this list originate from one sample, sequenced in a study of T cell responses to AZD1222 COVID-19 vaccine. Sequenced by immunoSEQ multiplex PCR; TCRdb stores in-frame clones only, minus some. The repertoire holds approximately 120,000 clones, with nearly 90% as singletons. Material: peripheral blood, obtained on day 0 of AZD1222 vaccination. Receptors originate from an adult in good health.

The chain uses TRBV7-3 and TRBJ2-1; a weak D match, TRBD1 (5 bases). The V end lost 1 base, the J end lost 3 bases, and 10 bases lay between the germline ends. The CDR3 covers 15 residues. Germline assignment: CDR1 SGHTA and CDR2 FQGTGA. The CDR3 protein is CASSLRADNYNEQFF. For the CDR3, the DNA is TGTGCCAGCAGCTTAAGGGCGGACAACTACAATGAGCAGTTCTTC. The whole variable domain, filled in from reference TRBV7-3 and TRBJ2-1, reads GAGVSQTPSNKVTEKGKYVELRCDPISGHTALYWYRQSLGQGPEFLIYFQGTGAADDSGLPNDRFFAVRPEGSVSTLKIQRTERGDSAVYLCASSLRADNYNEQFFGPGTRLTVL.

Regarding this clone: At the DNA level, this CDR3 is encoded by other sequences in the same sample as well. CDR3 amino acids: CASSLSRGEQYF. DNA for the CDR3: TGTGCCAGCAGCTTATCGAGGGGCGAGCAGTACTTC. The rearrangement uses TRBV7-2 and TRBJ2-7; D is perhaps TRBD1 or TRBD2 (5 bases each). The V end lost 2 bases, the J end lost 6 bases, and 8 bases lay between the germline ends. CDR1 and CDR2 (germline): SGHTA, FQGNSA. CDR3 length equals 12 residues.

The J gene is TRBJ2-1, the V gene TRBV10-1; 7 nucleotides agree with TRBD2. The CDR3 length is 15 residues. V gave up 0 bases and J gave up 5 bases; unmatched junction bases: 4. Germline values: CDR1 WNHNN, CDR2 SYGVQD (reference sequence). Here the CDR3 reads CASSESGRGDNEQFF. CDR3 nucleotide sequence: TGCGCCAGCAGTGAGTCGGGTCGGGGGGACAATGAGCAGTTCTTC.

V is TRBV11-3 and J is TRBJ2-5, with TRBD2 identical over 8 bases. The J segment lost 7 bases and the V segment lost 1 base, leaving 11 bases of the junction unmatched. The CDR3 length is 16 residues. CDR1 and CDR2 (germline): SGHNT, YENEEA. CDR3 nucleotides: TGTGCCAGCAGCTTAGCAGGCGTTAGCGGGAAGGGGACCCAGTACTTC. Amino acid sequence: CASSLAGVSGKGTQYF.

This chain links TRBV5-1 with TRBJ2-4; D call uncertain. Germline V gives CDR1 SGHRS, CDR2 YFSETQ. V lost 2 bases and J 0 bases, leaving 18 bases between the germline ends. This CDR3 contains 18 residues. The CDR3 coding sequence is TGCGCCAGCAGCTTCGGGTCTGAACCCCCTTTAGCCAAAAACATTCAGTACTTC. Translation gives CASSFGSEPPLAKNIQYF. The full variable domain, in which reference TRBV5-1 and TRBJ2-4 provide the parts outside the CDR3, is KAGVTQTPRYLIKTRGQQVTLSCSPISGHRSVSWYQQTPGQGLQFLFEYFSETQRNKGNFPGRFSGRQFSNSRSEMNVSTLELGDSALYLCASSFGSEPPLAKNIQYFGAGTRLSVL.

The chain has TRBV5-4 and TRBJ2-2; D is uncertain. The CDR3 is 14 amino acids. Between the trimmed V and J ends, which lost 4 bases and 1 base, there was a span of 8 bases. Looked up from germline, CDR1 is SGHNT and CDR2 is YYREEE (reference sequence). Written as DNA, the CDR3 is TGTGCCAGCAGCCCTATACAGAACACCGGGGAGCTGTTTTTT. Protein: CASSPIQNTGELFF.

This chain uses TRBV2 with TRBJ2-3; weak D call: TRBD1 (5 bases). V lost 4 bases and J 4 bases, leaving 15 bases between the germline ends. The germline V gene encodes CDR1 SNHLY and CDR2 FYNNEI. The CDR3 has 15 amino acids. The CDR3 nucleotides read TGTGCCAGCAGTGGGTGGGGCAGGTGGGCAGATACGCAGTATTTT. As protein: CASSGWGRWADTQYF.

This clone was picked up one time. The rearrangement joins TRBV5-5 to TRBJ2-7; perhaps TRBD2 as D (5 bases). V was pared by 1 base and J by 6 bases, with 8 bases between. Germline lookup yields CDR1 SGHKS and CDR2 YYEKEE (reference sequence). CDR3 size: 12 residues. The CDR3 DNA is TGTGCCAGCAGCTTGTGGGCGGGCGAGCAGTACGTC. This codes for CASSLWAGEQYV.

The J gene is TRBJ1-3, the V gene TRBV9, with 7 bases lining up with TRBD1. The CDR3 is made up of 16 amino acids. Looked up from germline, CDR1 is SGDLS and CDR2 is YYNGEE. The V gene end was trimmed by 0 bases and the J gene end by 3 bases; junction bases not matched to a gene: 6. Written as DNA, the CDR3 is TGTGCCAGCAGCGTAGAACTAGGGGGCGGTGGAAACACCATATATTTT. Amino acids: CASSVELGGGGNTIYF.

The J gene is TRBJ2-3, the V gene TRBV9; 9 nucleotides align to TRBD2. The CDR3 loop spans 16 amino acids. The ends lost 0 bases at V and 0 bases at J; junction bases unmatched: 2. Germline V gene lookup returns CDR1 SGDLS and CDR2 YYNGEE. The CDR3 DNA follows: TGTGCCAGCAGCGTAGGGACTAGCGAGAGCACAGATACGCAGTATTTT. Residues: CASSVGTSESTDTQYF.

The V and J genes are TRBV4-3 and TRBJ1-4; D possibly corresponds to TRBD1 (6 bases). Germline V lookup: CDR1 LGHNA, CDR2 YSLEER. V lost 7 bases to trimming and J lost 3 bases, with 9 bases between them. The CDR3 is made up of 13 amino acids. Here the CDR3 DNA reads TGCGCCAGCAAGGGGGACTCTAATGAAAAACTGTTTTTT. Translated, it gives CASKGDSNEKLFF.

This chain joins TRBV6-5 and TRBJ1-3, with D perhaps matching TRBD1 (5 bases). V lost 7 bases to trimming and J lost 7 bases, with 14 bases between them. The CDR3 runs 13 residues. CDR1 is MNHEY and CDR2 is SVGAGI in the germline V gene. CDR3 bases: TGTGCCAGCAAAGCAGGGATCGGTAACACCATATATTTT. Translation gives CASKAGIGNTIYF.

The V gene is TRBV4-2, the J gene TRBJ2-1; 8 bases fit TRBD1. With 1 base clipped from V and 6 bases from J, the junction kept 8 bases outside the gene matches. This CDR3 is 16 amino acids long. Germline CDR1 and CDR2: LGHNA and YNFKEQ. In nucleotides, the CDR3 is TGTGCCAGCAGCCAAGGGGGTCAGGGGGCGGCCAATGAGCAGTTCTTC. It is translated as CASSQGGQGAANEQFF.

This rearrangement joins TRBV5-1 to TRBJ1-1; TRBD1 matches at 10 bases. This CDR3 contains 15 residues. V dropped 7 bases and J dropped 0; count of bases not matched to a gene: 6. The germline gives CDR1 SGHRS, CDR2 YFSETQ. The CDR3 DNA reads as TGCGCCAGCCGGGACAGGGGTGGGGTGAACACTGAAGCTTTCTTT. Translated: CASRDRGGVNTEAFF.

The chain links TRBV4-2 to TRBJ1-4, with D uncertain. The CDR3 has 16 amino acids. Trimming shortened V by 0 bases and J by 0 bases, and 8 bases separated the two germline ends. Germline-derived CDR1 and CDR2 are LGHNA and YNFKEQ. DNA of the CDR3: TGTGCCAGCAGCCAAGACAGTCCAACAACTAATGAAAAACTGTTTTTT. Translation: CASSQDSPTTNEKLFF.

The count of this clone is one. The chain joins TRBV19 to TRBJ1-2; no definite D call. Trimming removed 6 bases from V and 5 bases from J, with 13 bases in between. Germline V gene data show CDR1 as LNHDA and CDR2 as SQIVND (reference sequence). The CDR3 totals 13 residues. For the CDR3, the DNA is TGTGCCAGTAGCCGCGAGGGTTCTTATGGCTACACCTTC. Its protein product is CASSREGSYGYTF.

The CDR3 region has the DNA TGCGCCAGCAGCTTGGAAACGTTTGAAAAACTGTTTTTT. It codes for CASSLETFEKLFF. This chain links TRBV5-1 with TRBJ1-4; D gene unclear. The CDR3 spans 13 residues. The V gene's germline CDR1 is SGHRS and CDR2 YFSETQ. V was trimmed by 0 bases and J by 7 bases, leaving 7 bases between them.

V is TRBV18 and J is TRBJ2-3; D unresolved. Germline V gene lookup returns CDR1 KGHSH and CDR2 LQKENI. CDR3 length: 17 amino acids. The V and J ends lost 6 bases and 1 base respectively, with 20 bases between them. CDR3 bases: TGTGCCAGCTCTTCCCTCCCAGCCGGGCCCCGCACAGATACGCAGTATTTT. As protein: CASSSLPAGPRTDTQYF. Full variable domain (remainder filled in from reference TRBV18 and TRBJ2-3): NAGVMQNPRHLVRRRGQEARLRCSPMKGHSHVYWYRQLPEEGLKFMVYLQKENIIDESGMPKERFSAEFPKEGPSILRIQQVVRGDSAAYFCASSSLPAGPRTDTQYFGPGTRLTVL.

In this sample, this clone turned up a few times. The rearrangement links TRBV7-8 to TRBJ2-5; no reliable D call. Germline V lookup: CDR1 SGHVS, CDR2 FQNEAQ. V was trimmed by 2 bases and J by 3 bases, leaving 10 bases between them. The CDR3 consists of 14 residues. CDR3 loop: CASSLMNGKETQYF. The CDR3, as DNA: TGTGCCAGCAGCTTAATGAACGGAAAAGAGACCCAGTACTTC. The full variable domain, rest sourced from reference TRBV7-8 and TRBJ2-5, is GAGVSQSPRYKVAKRGQDVALRCDPISGHVSLFWYQQALGQGPEFLTYFQNEAQLDKSGLPSDRFFAERPEGSVSTLKIQRTQQEDSAVYLCASSLMNGKETQYFGPGTRLLVL.

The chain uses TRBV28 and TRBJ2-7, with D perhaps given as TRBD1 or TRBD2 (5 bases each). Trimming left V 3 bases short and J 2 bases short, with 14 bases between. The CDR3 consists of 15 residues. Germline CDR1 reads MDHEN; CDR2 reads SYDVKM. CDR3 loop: CASSFRRERPYEQYF. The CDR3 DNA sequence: TGTGCCAGCAGTTTTCGCAGGGAGAGGCCCTACGAGCAGTACTTC.

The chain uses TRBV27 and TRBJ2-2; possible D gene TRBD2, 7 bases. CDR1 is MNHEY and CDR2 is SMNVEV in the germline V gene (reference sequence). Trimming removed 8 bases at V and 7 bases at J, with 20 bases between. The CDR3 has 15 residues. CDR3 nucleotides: TGTGCCAGCTCCCAAGGGGGGGCCGGTAGCGGGGAGCTGTTTTTT. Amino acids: CASSQGGAGSGELFF.

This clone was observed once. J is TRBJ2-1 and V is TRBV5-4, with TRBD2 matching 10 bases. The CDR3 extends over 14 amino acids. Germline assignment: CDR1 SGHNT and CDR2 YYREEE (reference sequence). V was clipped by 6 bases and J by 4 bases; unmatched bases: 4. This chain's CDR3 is CASKLAGTYNEQFF. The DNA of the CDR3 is TGTGCCAGCAAACTAGCGGGAACATACAATGAGCAGTTCTTC.

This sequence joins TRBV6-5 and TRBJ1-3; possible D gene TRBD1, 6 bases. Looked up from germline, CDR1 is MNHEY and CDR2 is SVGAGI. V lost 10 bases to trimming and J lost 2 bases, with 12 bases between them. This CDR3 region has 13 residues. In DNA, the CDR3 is TGTGCCACCGAGGGGGGCCCTGGAAACACCATATATTTT. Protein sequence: CATEGGPGNTIYF.

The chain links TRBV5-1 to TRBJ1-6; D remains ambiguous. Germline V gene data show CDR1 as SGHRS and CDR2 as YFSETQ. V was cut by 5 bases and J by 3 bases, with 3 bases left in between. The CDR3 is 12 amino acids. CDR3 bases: TGCGCCAGCAGTCTCTATAATTCACCCCTCCACTTT. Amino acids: CASSLYNSPLHF. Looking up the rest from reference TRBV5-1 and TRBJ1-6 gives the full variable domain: KAGVTQTPRYLIKTRGQQVTLSCSPISGHRSVSWYQQTPGQGLQFLFEYFSETQRNKGNFPGRFSGRQFSNSRSEMNVSTLELGDSALYLCASSLYNSPLHFGNGTRLTVT.

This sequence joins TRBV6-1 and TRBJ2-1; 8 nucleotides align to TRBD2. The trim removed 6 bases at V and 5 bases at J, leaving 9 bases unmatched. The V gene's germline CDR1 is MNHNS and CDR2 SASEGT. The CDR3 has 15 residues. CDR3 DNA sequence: TGTGCCAGCAGGGAAACTAGCGGTAACAACAATGAGCAGTTCTTC. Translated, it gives CASRETSGNNNEQFF.

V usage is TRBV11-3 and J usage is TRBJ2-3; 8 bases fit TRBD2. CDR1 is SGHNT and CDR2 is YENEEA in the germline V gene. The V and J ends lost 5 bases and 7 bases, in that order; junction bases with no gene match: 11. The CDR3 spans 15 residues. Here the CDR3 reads CASSGGQRELNTQYF. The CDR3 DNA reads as TGTGCCAGCAGCGGTGGGCAGCGGGAGTTAAATACGCAGTATTTT.

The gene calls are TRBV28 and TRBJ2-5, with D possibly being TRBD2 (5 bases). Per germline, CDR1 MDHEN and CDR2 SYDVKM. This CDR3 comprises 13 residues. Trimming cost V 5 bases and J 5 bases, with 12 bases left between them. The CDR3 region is CASSTGILETQYF. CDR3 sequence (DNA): TGTGCCAGCAGTACCGGGATTTTGGAGACCCAGTACTTC.

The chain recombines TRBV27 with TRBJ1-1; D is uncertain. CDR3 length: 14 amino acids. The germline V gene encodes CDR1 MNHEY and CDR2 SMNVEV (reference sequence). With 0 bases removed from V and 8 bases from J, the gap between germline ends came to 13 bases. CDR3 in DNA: TGTGCCAGCAGTTTATCGTGGAAGCAGGCGGAAGCTTTCTTT. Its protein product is CASSLSWKQAEAFF.

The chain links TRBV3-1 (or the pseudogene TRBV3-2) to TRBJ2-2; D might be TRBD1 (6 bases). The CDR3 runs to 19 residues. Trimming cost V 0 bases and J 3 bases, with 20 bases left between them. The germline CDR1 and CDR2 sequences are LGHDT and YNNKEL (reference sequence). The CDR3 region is CASSQDPRIGTPYTGELFF. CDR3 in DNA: TGTGCCAGCAGCCAAGATCCGCGGATAGGGACACCCTACACCGGGGAGCTGTTTTTT.

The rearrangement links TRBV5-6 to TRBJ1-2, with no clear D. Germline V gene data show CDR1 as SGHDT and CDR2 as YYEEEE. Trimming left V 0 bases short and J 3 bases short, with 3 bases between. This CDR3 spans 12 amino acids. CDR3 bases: TGTGCCAGCAGCTTGGGGGACTATGGCTACACCTTC. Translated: CASSLGDYGYTF.

CDR3 DNA sequence: TGTGCCAGCAGCTACGGGACTCCCTCCATCGAGCAGTACTTC. Residues: CASSYGTPSIEQYF. This rearrangement joins TRBV7-9 to TRBJ2-7, with TRBD2 as a possible D gene (6 bases). The CDR3 spans 14 residues. From germline, CDR1 is SEHNR and CDR2 FQNEAQ (reference sequence). The V gene lost 4 bases and the J gene lost 6 bases, with 16 bases spanning the gap.

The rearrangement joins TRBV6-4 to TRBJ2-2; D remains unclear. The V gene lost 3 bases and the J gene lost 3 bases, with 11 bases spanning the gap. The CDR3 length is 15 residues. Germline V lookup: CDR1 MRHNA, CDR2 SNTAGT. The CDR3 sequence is CASSEGSDHTGELFF. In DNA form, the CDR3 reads TGTGCCAGCAGTGAAGGGTCAGATCACACCGGGGAGCTGTTTTTT.